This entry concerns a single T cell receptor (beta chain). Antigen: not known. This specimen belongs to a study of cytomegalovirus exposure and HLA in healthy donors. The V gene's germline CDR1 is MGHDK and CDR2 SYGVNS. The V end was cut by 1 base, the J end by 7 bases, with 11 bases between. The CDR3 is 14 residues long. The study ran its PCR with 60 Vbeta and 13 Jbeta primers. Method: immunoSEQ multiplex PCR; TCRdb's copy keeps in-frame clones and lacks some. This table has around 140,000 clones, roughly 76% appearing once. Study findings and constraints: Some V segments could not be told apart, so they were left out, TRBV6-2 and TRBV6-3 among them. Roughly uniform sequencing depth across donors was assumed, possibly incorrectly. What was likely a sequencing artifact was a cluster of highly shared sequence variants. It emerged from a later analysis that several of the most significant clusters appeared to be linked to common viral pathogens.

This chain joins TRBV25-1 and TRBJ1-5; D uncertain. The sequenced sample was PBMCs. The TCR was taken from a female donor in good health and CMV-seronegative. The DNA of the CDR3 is TGTGCCAGCAGTGAATCTAGCGCGGGACAGCCCCAGCATTTT. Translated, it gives CASSESSAGQPQHF. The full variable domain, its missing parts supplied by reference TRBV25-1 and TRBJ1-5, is EADIYQTPRYLVIGTGKKITLECSQTMGHDKMYWYQQDPGMELHLIHYSYGVNSTEKGDLSSESTVSRIRTEHFPLTLESARPSHTSQYLCASSESSAGQPQHFGDGTRLSIL.